This entry features one T cell receptor beta chain sequence. The sample originates from a study of cytomegalovirus exposure and HLA in healthy donors. Study information: An earlier analysis identified 117 million unique TCR beta sequences in 150 million to 200 million T cells.

Vbeta (60) and Jbeta (13) primers were used in the PCR. Clones were read by immunoSEQ multiplex PCR, and TCRdb kept only the in-frame ones, dropping some. This sample yields approximately 100,000 clones, of which more than 65% are seen a single time; over 4% belongs to the top ten. Germline loops: CDR1 SGHRS, CDR2 YFSETQ. The CDR3 is 9 residues long. The V and J ends lost 7 bases and 13 bases respectively, with 12 bases between them. The sequenced sample was PBMCs. The TCR comes from a woman younger than 30 in good health and CMV-seropositive. V and J are TRBV5-1 and TRBJ2-7; D may be TRBD1 (5 bases). In DNA form, the CDR3 reads TGCGCCAGCGAGACAGTGAATTACTTC. It encodes CASETVNYF.